The 8 T cell receptor beta chains below were found in one sample sequenced in a study of blood T cell repertoires in COVID-19. Sequencing was performed with immunoSEQ multiplex PCR; in TCRdb, only in-frame clones are kept and a portion is missing. This sample has some 170,000 clones, with 80% to 95% found just once. The sample was peripheral blood. The receptors originated from a woman aged 55-70 years with COVID-19, enrolled during active disease.

The CDR3 protein is CASSAWANTEAFF. The CDR3 coding sequence is TGTGCCAGCAGCGCCTGGGCGAACACTGAAGCTTTCTTT. This chain connects TRBV7-2 to TRBJ1-1; D ambiguous. The germline gives CDR1 SGHTA, CDR2 FQGNSA. V dropped 5 bases and J dropped 1 base, with 8 bases sitting between them. The CDR3 is 13 amino acids.

This chain links TRBV27 with TRBJ1-6; possibly TRBD1 for D (6 bases). The CDR3 is 16 residues long. V lost 6 bases, J lost 4 bases, and 16 bases lay in between. The germline gives CDR1 MNHEY, CDR2 SMNVEV (reference sequence). CDR3 amino acids: CASRDRLGFYNSPLHF. CDR3 nucleotides: TGTGCCAGCAGAGACAGGCTTGGTTTTTATAATTCACCCCTCCACTTT.

This clone was detected only once. This chain uses TRBV2 with TRBJ1-5; a weak D match, TRBD1 (6 bases). Trimming left V 1 base short and J 0 bases short, with 13 bases between. This CDR3 has 17 amino acids. Germline loops: CDR1 SNHLY, CDR2 FYNNEI. CDR3 amino acids: CASSEVLGAYSNQPQHF. As DNA, the CDR3 is TGTGCCAGCAGTGAAGTTTTGGGGGCGTATAGCAATCAGCCCCAGCATTTT.

This chain connects TRBV18 to TRBJ2-7; TRBD1 matches 7 bases. The CDR3 extends over 15 amino acids. From germline, CDR1 is KGHSH and CDR2 LQKENI. The V and J ends lost 3 bases and 0 bases, in that order; junction bases with no gene match: 5. The CDR3 coding sequence is TGTGCCAGCTCACCGACGACAGGGAGCTCCTACGAGCAGTACTTC. It is translated as CASSPTTGSSYEQYF.

The chain combines TRBV4-3 with TRBJ2-5, with D tentatively TRBD1 (7 bases). V was cut by 0 bases and J by 2 bases, with 16 bases left in between. CDR1 LGHNA and CDR2 YSLEER come from the germline V gene. This CDR3 spans 17 amino acids. The CDR3 DNA reads as TGCGCCAGCAGCCAAGATGTCCAGGGGGGACTTCAAGAGACCCAGTACTTC. Translating it yields CASSQDVQGGLQETQYF.

V gene TRBV19 combines with J gene TRBJ2-3; 9 nucleotides line up with TRBD1. The CDR3 totals 17 residues. Germline lookup yields CDR1 LNHDA and CDR2 SQIVND (reference sequence). Trimming removed 3 bases from V and 0 bases from J; junction bases left unmatched: 7. Here the CDR3 reads CASSIKRDRASTDTQYF. CDR3 nucleotide sequence: TGTGCCAGTAGTATCAAGCGGGACAGGGCTAGCACAGATACGCAGTATTTT. The complete variable domain, with remaining parts taken from reference TRBV19 and TRBJ2-3, reads DGGITQSPKYLFRKEGQNVTLSCEQNLNHDAMYWYRQDPGQGLRLIYYSQIVNDFQKGDIAEGYSVSREKKESFPLTVTSAQKNPTAFYLCASSIKRDRASTDTQYFGPGTRLTVL.

The rearrangement joins TRBV5-5 to TRBJ2-7; possible D gene TRBD2, 5 bases. Per the germline V gene, CDR1 is SGHKS and CDR2 is YYEKEE (reference sequence). CDR3 size: 11 residues. V was cut by 4 bases and J by 6 bases, with 8 bases left in between. The chain's CDR3 is CASSLAGEQYF. As DNA, the CDR3 is TGTGCCAGCAGCCTAGCTGGCGAGCAGTACTTC.

V and J are TRBV7-9 and TRBJ2-7, with 8 positions matching TRBD1. CDR1 SEHNR and CDR2 FQNEAQ come from the germline V gene (reference sequence). This CDR3 has 11 amino acids. With V trimmed by 8 bases and J by 4 bases, 1 base remained unmatched. In nucleotides, the CDR3 is TGTGCCAGCGGACAGGGTTACGAGCAGTACTTC. Encoded protein: CASGQGYEQYF. The whole variable domain, remainder taken from reference TRBV7-9 and TRBJ2-7, is DTGVSQNPRHKITKRGQNVTFRCDPISEHNRLYWYRQTLGQGPEFLTYFQNEAQLEKSRLLSDRFSAERPKGSFSTLEIQRTEQGDSAMYLCASGQGYEQYFGPGTRLTVT.